This T cell receptor (beta chain) was sequenced in a study of T-cell reconstitution after alpha-beta-depleted transplantation in children. Study-wide results and caveats: One year post-transplant, T-cell counts and diversity were largely derived from T cells produced anew. Expanded graft clones, several hundred of them, were reportedly the source of alpha-beta T cells about two months after transplant. Surviving recipient T cells and thymic progenitors underlay high day-60 TCRbeta diversity in some patients.

Germline values: CDR1 KGHSH, CDR2 LQKENI. V lost 4 bases and J 2 bases, leaving 10 bases between the germline ends. This CDR3 comprises 14 residues. Notes on this clonotype: The antigen is not known.

A TCRbeta library incorporating unique molecular identifiers was prepared. TCRdb used MiXCR to reprocess the PCR reads, holding one entry per CDR3 protein. The repertoire holds about 250,000 distinct CDR3 sequences, roughly a quarter seen once, with roughly 5% in the top ten. The TCR comes from a female patient aged 2 to 10 who had a stem cell transplant for congenital amegakaryocytic thrombocytopenia, so the T cells may come from the graft donor. V and J are TRBV18 and TRBJ2-3; the D is unclear. The sequences come from PBMCs, mostly from graft donor cells, collected 360 days after TCRalphabeta/CD19-depleted stem cell transplant. The CDR3 sequence is CASSRDLDTDTQYF. In DNA form, the CDR3 reads TGTGCCAGCTCACGAGACTTGGACACAGATACGCAGTATTTT.